A selection of T cell receptor beta chains follows, all from one sample in a study of blood T cell repertoires in COVID-19. Clones were read by immunoSEQ multiplex PCR, and TCRdb kept only the in-frame ones, dropping some. The data contain around 140,000 clones, roughly 88% of them singletons. Sequenced input: peripheral blood. These TCRs come from a woman aged 45-65 years with acute or convalescent COVID-19. CDR3s include the opening cysteine and the closing phenylalanine or tryptophan. Each record gives: J gene, CDR3 length, clone size, D gene, V gene, CDR3 protein, CDR3 DNA. D genes are given only for firm matches. Expanded clones get a size class; other rows say once, few or many, or leave the size out.

J gene: TRBJ1-2; CDR3 length: 17; clone size: NA; D gene: NA; V gene: TRBV28; CDR3 protein: CASETGPAEGFLYGYTF; CDR3 DNA: TGTGCCAGCGAGACAGGACCGGCAGAAGGCTTCCTCTATGGCTACACCTTC
J gene: TRBJ2-1; CDR3 length: 17; clone size: NA; D gene: TRBD1; V gene: TRBV27; CDR3 protein: CASTTLARTGLSNEQFF; CDR3 DNA: TGTGCCAGCACCACTTTAGCGCGGACAGGGTTAAGTAATGAGCAGTTCTTC
J gene: TRBJ1-4; CDR3 length: 15; clone size: NA; D gene: NA; V gene: TRBV9; CDR3 protein: CASSVVPESSEKLFF; CDR3 DNA: TGTGCCAGCAGCGTGGTCCCGGAGAGTAGTGAAAAACTGTTTTTT
J gene: TRBJ1-1; CDR3 length: 13; clone size: NA; D gene: NA; V gene: TRBV19; CDR3 protein: CASSIVSSFEAFF; CDR3 DNA: TGTGCCAGTAGTATAGTTAGCAGCTTTGAAGCTTTCTTT
J gene: TRBJ1-3; CDR3 length: 17; clone size: NA; D gene: NA; V gene: TRBV18; CDR3 protein: CASSPQPGGSSGNTIYF; CDR3 DNA: TGTGCCAGCTCACCACAACCCGGCGGATCCTCTGGAAACACCATATATTTT
J gene: TRBJ1-5; CDR3 length: 14; clone size: NA; D gene: TRBD1; V gene: TRBV2; CDR3 protein: CASSGTGGRQPQHF; CDR3 DNA: TGTGCCAGCAGTGGGACAGGGGGACGTCAGCCCCAGCATTTT
J gene: TRBJ1-5; CDR3 length: 13; clone size: NA; D gene: NA; V gene: TRBV27; CDR3 protein: CASSLSAVQPQHF; CDR3 DNA: TGTGCCAGCAGTTTATCGGCGGTTCAGCCCCAGCATTTT
J gene: TRBJ1-5; CDR3 length: 18; clone size: NA; D gene: NA; V gene: TRBV19; CDR3 protein: CASSIPSGDPYSNQPQHF; CDR3 DNA: TGTGCCAGTAGTATCCCGTCAGGGGACCCTTATAGCAATCAGCCCCAGCATTTT
J gene: TRBJ2-7; CDR3 length: 12; clone size: NA; D gene: TRBD2; V gene: TRBV30; CDR3 protein: CARTGGGNEQYF; CDR3 DNA: TGTGCCAGAACGGGAGGTGGGAACGAGCAGTACTTC
J gene: TRBJ2-6; CDR3 length: 18; clone size: NA; D gene: NA; V gene: TRBV19; CDR3 protein: CASSILPISPSGANVLTF; CDR3 DNA: TGTGCCAGTAGTATACTACCGATAAGCCCATCTGGGGCCAACGTCCTGACTTTC
J gene: TRBJ2-3; CDR3 length: 12; clone size: NA; D gene: NA; V gene: TRBV29-1; CDR3 protein: CSVTGSTDTQYF; CDR3 DNA: TGCAGCGTAACAGGCAGCACAGATACGCAGTATTTT
J gene: TRBJ2-2; CDR3 length: 15; clone size: NA; D gene: NA; V gene: TRBV19; CDR3 protein: CASIGEALGRGELFF; CDR3 DNA: TGTGCCAGTATCGGGGAGGCTCTAGGCCGCGGGGAGCTGTTTTTT
J gene: TRBJ1-5; CDR3 length: 13; clone size: NA; D gene: NA; V gene: TRBV12-3/TRBV12-4; CDR3 protein: CASSLFRDQPQHF; CDR3 DNA: TGTGCCAGCAGTTTATTCAGGGATCAGCCCCAGCATTTT
J gene: TRBJ2-6; CDR3 length: 15; clone size: NA; D gene: NA; V gene: TRBV19; CDR3 protein: CASSIGSRGANVLTF; CDR3 DNA: TGTGCCAGTAGTATAGGGAGCCGAGGGGCCAACGTCCTGACTTTC
J gene: TRBJ1-6; CDR3 length: 14; clone size: NA; D gene: NA; V gene: TRBV7-6; CDR3 protein: CASSASGYNSPLHF; CDR3 DNA: TGTGCCAGCAGCGCCTCGGGTTATAATTCACCCCTCCACTTT
J gene: TRBJ1-1; CDR3 length: 15; clone size: NA; D gene: NA; V gene: TRBV7-3; CDR3 protein: CASSLNALMNTEAFF; CDR3 DNA: TGTGCCAGCAGCTTAAACGCACTCATGAACACTGAAGCTTTCTTT
J gene: TRBJ1-1; CDR3 length: 15; clone size: NA; D gene: NA; V gene: TRBV5-1; CDR3 protein: CASTYDGQPNTEAFF; CDR3 DNA: TGCGCCAGCACCTACGACGGACAGCCTAACACTGAAGCTTTCTTT
J gene: TRBJ1-5; CDR3 length: 14; clone size: NA; D gene: TRBD1; V gene: TRBV28; CDR3 protein: CASRDGGQVKPQHF; CDR3 DNA: TGTGCCAGCAGAGACGGGGGACAGGTCAAGCCCCAGCATTTT
J gene: TRBJ2-1; CDR3 length: 14; clone size: NA; D gene: NA; V gene: TRBV7-9; CDR3 protein: CASIEASSYNEQFF; CDR3 DNA: TGTGCCAGCATCGAGGCGAGCTCCTACAATGAGCAGTTCTTC
J gene: TRBJ2-1; CDR3 length: 16; clone size: once; D gene: TRBD2; V gene: TRBV5-1; CDR3 protein: CASSVPGLGGNNEQFF; CDR3 DNA: TGCGCCAGCAGCGTACCGGGACTAGGGGGAAACAATGAGCAGTTCTTC
J gene: TRBJ1-3; CDR3 length: 16; clone size: NA; D gene: TRBD1; V gene: TRBV5-1; CDR3 protein: CASSSNSNRGGNTIYF; CDR3 DNA: TGCGCCAGCAGCTCCAACTCGAACAGGGGAGGAAACACCATATATTTT
J gene: TRBJ1-2; CDR3 length: 12; clone size: NA; D gene: TRBD1; V gene: TRBV30; CDR3 protein: CAWVQGAYGYTF; CDR3 DNA: TGTGCCTGGGTACAGGGGGCTTATGGCTACACCTTC
J gene: TRBJ2-1; CDR3 length: 13; clone size: NA; D gene: TRBD2; V gene: TRBV12-3/TRBV12-4; CDR3 protein: CASSGLASNEQFF; CDR3 DNA: TGTGCCAGCAGCGGACTAGCGAGCAATGAGCAGTTCTTC
J gene: TRBJ1-1; CDR3 length: 13; clone size: NA; D gene: NA; V gene: TRBV6-1; CDR3 protein: CASSGARLTEAFF; CDR3 DNA: TGTGCCAGCAGTGGAGCCAGGTTAACTGAAGCTTTCTTT
J gene: TRBJ2-7; CDR3 length: 16; clone size: NA; D gene: NA; V gene: TRBV27; CDR3 protein: CASSLRTRAPAYEQYF; CDR3 DNA: TGTGCCAGCAGCCTGCGCACCAGGGCCCCTGCCTACGAGCAGTACTTC
J gene: TRBJ1-2; CDR3 length: 15; clone size: NA; D gene: TRBD1; V gene: TRBV5-4; CDR3 protein: CASSLQGAGGYGYTF; CDR3 DNA: TGTGCCAGCAGCTTGCAGGGGGCTGGGGGCTATGGCTACACCTTC
J gene: TRBJ1-6; CDR3 length: 14; clone size: NA; D gene: NA; V gene: TRBV5-1; CDR3 protein: CASSLWERGSPLHF; CDR3 DNA: TGCGCCAGCAGCTTGTGGGAGCGTGGGTCACCCCTCCACTTT
J gene: TRBJ1-1; CDR3 length: 11; clone size: NA; D gene: NA; V gene: TRBV6-5; CDR3 protein: CASSTSIAAFF; CDR3 DNA: TGTGCCAGCAGCACCTCCATTGCGGCTTTCTTT
J gene: TRBJ2-1; CDR3 length: 15; clone size: NA; D gene: TRBD1; V gene: TRBV11-3; CDR3 protein: CASSARQGPYNEQFF; CDR3 DNA: TGTGCCAGCAGCGCTCGACAGGGTCCCTACAATGAGCAGTTCTTC
J gene: TRBJ2-3; CDR3 length: 13; clone size: NA; D gene: NA; V gene: TRBV12-5; CDR3 protein: CASGLAGTDTQYF; CDR3 DNA: TGTGCTAGTGGTTTGGCAGGCACAGATACGCAGTATTTT
J gene: TRBJ2-5; CDR3 length: 15; clone size: NA; D gene: NA; V gene: TRBV3-1/TRBV3-2; CDR3 protein: CASSQDRGGQETQYF; CDR3 DNA: TGTGCCAGCAGCCAAGATCGAGGGGGACAAGAGACCCAGTACTTC
J gene: TRBJ2-1; CDR3 length: 15; clone size: NA; D gene: NA; V gene: TRBV19; CDR3 protein: CASSPGTQTYNEQFF; CDR3 DNA: TGTGCCAGTAGCCCCGGGACACAAACTTACAATGAGCAGTTCTTC
J gene: TRBJ2-3; CDR3 length: 17; clone size: NA; D gene: TRBD2; V gene: TRBV3-1/TRBV3-2; CDR3 protein: CASSQDPSGGTTDTQYF; CDR3 DNA: TGTGCCAGCAGCCAAGACCCTAGCGGGGGGACTACAGATACGCAGTATTTT
J gene: TRBJ1-1; CDR3 length: 12; clone size: NA; D gene: NA; V gene: TRBV11-1; CDR3 protein: CASSFAQAEAFF; CDR3 DNA: TGTGCCAGCAGCTTTGCTCAGGCTGAAGCTTTCTTT
J gene: TRBJ2-3; CDR3 length: 16; clone size: NA; D gene: TRBD2; V gene: TRBV19; CDR3 protein: CASSFGLVRSTDTQYF; CDR3 DNA: TGTGCCAGTAGTTTCGGACTAGTACGAAGCACAGATACGCAGTATTTT
J gene: TRBJ1-2; CDR3 length: 19; clone size: NA; D gene: TRBD1; V gene: TRBV7-2; CDR3 protein: CASSLAAIDRGRANYGYTF; CDR3 DNA: TGTGCCAGCAGCTTAGCCGCCATAGACAGGGGTCGAGCTAACTATGGCTACACCTTC
J gene: TRBJ1-3; CDR3 length: 14; clone size: NA; D gene: NA; V gene: TRBV18; CDR3 protein: CASSAASTGNTIYF; CDR3 DNA: TGTGCCAGCTCCGCCGCGTCTACTGGAAACACCATATATTTT
J gene: TRBJ2-3; CDR3 length: 15; clone size: NA; D gene: NA; V gene: TRBV2; CDR3 protein: CASSEQGSPTDTQYF; CDR3 DNA: TGTGCCAGCAGTGAGCAGGGCTCGCCGACAGATACGCAGTATTTT
J gene: TRBJ1-1; CDR3 length: 12; clone size: NA; D gene: NA; V gene: TRBV2; CDR3 protein: CASSRQKQEAFF; CDR3 DNA: TGTGCCAGCAGCCGACAAAAACAAGAAGCTTTCTTT
J gene: TRBJ1-1; CDR3 length: 14; clone size: NA; D gene: NA; V gene: TRBV7-2; CDR3 protein: CASSLVARGPEAFF; CDR3 DNA: TGTGCCAGCAGCTTAGTCGCCAGGGGACCTGAAGCTTTCTTT
J gene: TRBJ2-6; CDR3 length: 14; clone size: NA; D gene: NA; V gene: TRBV30; CDR3 protein: CACPSRVGANVLTF; CDR3 DNA: TGTGCCTGCCCTTCCCGGGTCGGGGCCAACGTCCTGACTTTC
J gene: TRBJ2-6; CDR3 length: 15; clone size: NA; D gene: NA; V gene: TRBV20-1; CDR3 protein: CSASIRDSGANVLTF; CDR3 DNA: TGCAGTGCTAGTATCAGGGACTCTGGGGCCAACGTCCTGACTTTC
J gene: TRBJ2-4; CDR3 length: 18; clone size: NA; D gene: NA; V gene: TRBV7-9; CDR3 protein: CASSLGHWERGVKNIQYF; CDR3 DNA: TGTGCCAGCAGCTTGGGACACTGGGAGCGAGGGGTCAAAAACATTCAGTACTTC
J gene: TRBJ2-1; CDR3 length: 13; clone size: NA; D gene: NA; V gene: TRBV2; CDR3 protein: CASTTSPPHEQFF; CDR3 DNA: TGTGCCAGCACCACTTCCCCGCCCCATGAGCAGTTCTTC
J gene: TRBJ1-5; CDR3 length: 14; clone size: NA; D gene: TRBD1; V gene: TRBV19; CDR3 protein: CASSIGQGYQPQHF; CDR3 DNA: TGTGCCAGTAGTATAGGACAGGGCTATCAGCCCCAGCATTTT
J gene: TRBJ2-2; CDR3 length: 16; clone size: NA; D gene: NA; V gene: TRBV7-8; CDR3 protein: CASSPSEATNTGELFF; CDR3 DNA: TGTGCCAGCAGCCCCTCGGAGGCTACGAACACCGGGGAGCTGTTTTTT
J gene: TRBJ2-1; CDR3 length: 15; clone size: NA; D gene: TRBD2; V gene: TRBV5-1; CDR3 protein: CASSVSGATFGEQFF; CDR3 DNA: TGCGCCAGCAGCGTCAGCGGGGCCACGTTTGGTGAGCAGTTCTTC
J gene: TRBJ2-1; CDR3 length: 16; clone size: NA; D gene: TRBD2; V gene: TRBV7-2; CDR3 protein: CASSSTGTRVINEQFF; CDR3 DNA: TGTGCCAGCAGCTCAACCGGGACTAGAGTTATAAATGAGCAGTTCTTC
J gene: TRBJ2-2; CDR3 length: 13; clone size: few; D gene: TRBD1; V gene: TRBV5-1; CDR3 protein: CASSSTGVRELFF; CDR3 DNA: TGCGCCAGCAGCTCGACAGGGGTCCGGGAGCTGTTTTTT
J gene: TRBJ2-5; CDR3 length: 15; clone size: NA; D gene: NA; V gene: TRBV7-6; CDR3 protein: CASSLALQIQETQYF; CDR3 DNA: TGTGCCAGCAGCTTAGCGCTACAGATCCAAGAGACCCAGTACTTC
J gene: TRBJ1-4; CDR3 length: 13; clone size: once; D gene: TRBD1; V gene: TRBV5-1; CDR3 protein: CANRQGAPEKLFF; CDR3 DNA: TGCGCCAACCGACAGGGGGCGCCTGAAAAACTGTTTTTT
J gene: TRBJ2-7; CDR3 length: 16; clone size: NA; D gene: TRBD1; V gene: TRBV28; CDR3 protein: CASNSGQHNRFYEQYF; CDR3 DNA: TGTGCCAGCAACTCGGGACAGCACAATAGATTCTACGAGCAGTACTTC
J gene: TRBJ1-1; CDR3 length: 15; clone size: NA; D gene: TRBD1; V gene: TRBV4-1; CDR3 protein: CASSQAGTGLTEAFF; CDR3 DNA: TGCGCCAGCAGCCAAGCGGGGACAGGACTCACTGAAGCTTTCTTT
J gene: TRBJ2-4; CDR3 length: 14; clone size: NA; D gene: TRBD1; V gene: TRBV5-1; CDR3 protein: CASSPGTGVNIQYF; CDR3 DNA: TGCGCCAGCAGCCCCGGGACAGGCGTAAACATTCAGTACTTC
J gene: TRBJ2-7; CDR3 length: 15; clone size: once; D gene: TRBD1; V gene: TRBV11-2; CDR3 protein: CASMNTGTAPYEQYF; CDR3 DNA: TGTGCCAGCATGAACACCGGGACAGCCCCCTACGAGCAGTACTTC